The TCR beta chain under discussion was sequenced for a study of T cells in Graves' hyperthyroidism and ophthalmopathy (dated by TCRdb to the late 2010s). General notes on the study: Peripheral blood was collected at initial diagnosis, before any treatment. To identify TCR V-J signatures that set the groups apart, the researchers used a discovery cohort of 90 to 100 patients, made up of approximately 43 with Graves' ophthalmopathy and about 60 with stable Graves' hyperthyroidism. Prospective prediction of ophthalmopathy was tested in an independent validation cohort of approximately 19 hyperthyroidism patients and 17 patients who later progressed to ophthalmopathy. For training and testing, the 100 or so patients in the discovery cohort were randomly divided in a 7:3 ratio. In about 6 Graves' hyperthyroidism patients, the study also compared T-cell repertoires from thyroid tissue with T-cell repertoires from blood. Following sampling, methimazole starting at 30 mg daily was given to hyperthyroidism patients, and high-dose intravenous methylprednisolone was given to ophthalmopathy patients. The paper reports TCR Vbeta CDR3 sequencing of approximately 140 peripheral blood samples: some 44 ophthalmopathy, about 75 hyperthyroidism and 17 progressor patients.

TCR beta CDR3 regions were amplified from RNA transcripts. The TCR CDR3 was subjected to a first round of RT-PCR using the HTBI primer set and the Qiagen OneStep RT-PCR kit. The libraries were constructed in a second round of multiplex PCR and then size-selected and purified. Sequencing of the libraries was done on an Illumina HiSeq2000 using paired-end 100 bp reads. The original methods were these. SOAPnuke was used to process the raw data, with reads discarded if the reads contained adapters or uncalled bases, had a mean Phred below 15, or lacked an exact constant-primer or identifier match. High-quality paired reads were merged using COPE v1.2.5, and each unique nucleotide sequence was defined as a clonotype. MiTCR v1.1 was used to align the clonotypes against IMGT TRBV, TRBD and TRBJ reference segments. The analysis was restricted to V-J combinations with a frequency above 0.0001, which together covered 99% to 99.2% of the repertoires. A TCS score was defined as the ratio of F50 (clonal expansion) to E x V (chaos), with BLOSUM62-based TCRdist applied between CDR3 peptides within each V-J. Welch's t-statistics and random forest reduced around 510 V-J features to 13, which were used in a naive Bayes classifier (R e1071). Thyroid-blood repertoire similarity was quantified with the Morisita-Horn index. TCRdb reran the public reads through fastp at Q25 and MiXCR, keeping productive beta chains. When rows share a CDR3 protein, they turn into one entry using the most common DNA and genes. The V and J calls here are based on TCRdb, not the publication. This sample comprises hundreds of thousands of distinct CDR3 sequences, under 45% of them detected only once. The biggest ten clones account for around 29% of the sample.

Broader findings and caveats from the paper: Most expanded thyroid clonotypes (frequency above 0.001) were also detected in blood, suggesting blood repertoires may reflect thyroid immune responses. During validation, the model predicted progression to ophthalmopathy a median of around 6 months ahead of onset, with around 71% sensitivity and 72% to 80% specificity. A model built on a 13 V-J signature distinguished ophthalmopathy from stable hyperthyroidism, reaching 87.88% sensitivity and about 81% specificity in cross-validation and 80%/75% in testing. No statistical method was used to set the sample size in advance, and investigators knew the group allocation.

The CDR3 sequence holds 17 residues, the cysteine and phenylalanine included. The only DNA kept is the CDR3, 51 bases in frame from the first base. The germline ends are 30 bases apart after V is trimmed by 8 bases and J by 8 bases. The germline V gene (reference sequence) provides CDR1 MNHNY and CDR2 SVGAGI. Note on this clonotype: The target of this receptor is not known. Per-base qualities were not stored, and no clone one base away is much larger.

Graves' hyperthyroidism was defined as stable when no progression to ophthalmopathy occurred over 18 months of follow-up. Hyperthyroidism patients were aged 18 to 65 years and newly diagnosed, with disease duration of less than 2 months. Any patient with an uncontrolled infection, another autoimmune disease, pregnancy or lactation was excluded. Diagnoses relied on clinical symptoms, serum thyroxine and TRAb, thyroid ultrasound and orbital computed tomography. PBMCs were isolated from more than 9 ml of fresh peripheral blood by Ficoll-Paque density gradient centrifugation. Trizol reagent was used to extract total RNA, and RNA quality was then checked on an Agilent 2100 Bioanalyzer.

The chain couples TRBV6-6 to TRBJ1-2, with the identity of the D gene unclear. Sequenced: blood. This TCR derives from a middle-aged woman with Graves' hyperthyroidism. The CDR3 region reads CASHGSGRVLSQYGYTF. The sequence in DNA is TGTGCCAGCCACGGCTCGGGGAGGGTCTTGTCACAGTACGGCTACACCTTC.